The 23 T cell receptor beta chains below were found in one sample sequenced in a study of shared clonotypes between healthy human individuals. Method: immunoSEQ multiplex PCR; TCRdb's copy keeps in-frame clones and lacks some. The table records fewer than 2.5 million clones, under 95% of them present only once. Sequenced input: naive CD4+ T cells from PBMCs. Indicated subset: CD45RA+ positively selected. The source of these receptors is a man aged 18 to 29 in good health. Some clones in this sample may be carry-over from other donors' samples.

The CDR3 loop is CASSLAPLAGAPEQYF. DNA of the CDR3: TGCGCCAGCAGCTTGGCCCCGCTAGCGGGAGCACCCGAGCAGTACTTC. The chain links TRBV5-1 to TRBJ2-7; TRBD2 aligns across 10 bases. V shed 0 bases and J 6 bases; nucleotides not matched to a gene: 9. The CDR3 is 16 residues long. Looked up from germline, CDR1 is SGHRS and CDR2 is YFSETQ.

J is TRBJ2-7 and V is TRBV7-2; no reliable D call. Germline V gives CDR1 SGHTA, CDR2 FQGNSA. This CDR3 comprises 13 residues. V was pared by 2 bases and J by 3 bases, with 8 bases between. The CDR3 protein is CASSLLLSYEQYF. The DNA of the CDR3 is TGTGCCAGCAGCTTACTTCTTAGCTACGAGCAGTACTTC.

The V call is TRBV28, the J call TRBJ2-1, with 12 nucleotides matching TRBD1. The CDR3 spans 16 residues. The V gene's germline CDR1 is MDHEN and CDR2 SYDVKM. V dropped 3 bases and J dropped 4; count of bases not matched to a gene: 4. The chain's CDR3 is CASSLGTGGLYNEQFF. The CDR3 coding sequence is TGTGCCAGCAGTTTGGGGACAGGGGGCCTTTACAATGAGCAGTTCTTC.

The chain uses TRBV18 and TRBJ1-2, with TRBD1 matching over 9 bases. Germline V gene data show CDR1 as KGHSH and CDR2 as LQKENI. V dropped 3 bases and J dropped 4; count of bases not matched to a gene: 6. This CDR3 is 15 amino acids long. This CDR3 is CASSPDRGFFYGYTF. In DNA form, the CDR3 reads TGTGCCAGCTCACCCGACAGGGGGTTTTTCTATGGCTACACCTTC.

This clone was seen only once. The chain is built from TRBV5-1 and TRBJ2-3, with 7 bases lining up with TRBD1. This CDR3 has 15 residues. Germline CDR1 SGHRS, CDR2 YFSETQ. After removal of 2 bases from V and 1 base from J, the junction contained 4 bases not matched to a gene. CDR3 nucleotides: TGCGCCAGCAGCTTCTTTGGGACAGGCACAGATACGCAGTATTTT. This translates into CASSFFGTGTDTQYF.

This clone was found a few times. The chain combines TRBV27 with TRBJ2-7; D perhaps matches TRBD2 (6 bases). Trimming stripped 5 bases from V and 1 base from J, with 15 bases between. CDR1 is MNHEY, CDR2 SMNVEV, per germline (reference sequence). The CDR3 loop spans 15 amino acids. The CDR3: CASSTSGGFSYEQYF. CDR3 nucleotides: TGTGCCAGCAGTACCAGTGGAGGGTTTTCCTACGAGCAGTACTTC.

This chain uses TRBV5-1 with TRBJ2-4; D not resolved. Germline CDR1 and CDR2: SGHRS and YFSETQ. The CDR3 is 16 amino acids. Trimming took off 0 bases at V and 2 bases at J, with 12 bases between the two ends. The CDR3 region is CASSLDKLGSKNIQYF. The DNA of the CDR3 is TGCGCCAGCAGCTTGGATAAGCTGGGCTCCAAAAACATTCAGTACTTC.

Points on this clone: This CDR3 is also generated by other DNA sequences in the sample. This chain links TRBV5-4 with TRBJ2-2, with D perhaps matching TRBD2 (7 bases). Germline CDR1 is SGHNT and CDR2 is YYREEE (reference sequence). V was clipped by 2 bases and J by 3 bases, with 11 bases between them. The CDR3 length is 15 residues. The chain's CDR3 is CASSLGGGYTGELFF. DNA of the CDR3: TGTGCCAGCAGCTTAGGGGGAGGGTACACCGGGGAGCTGTTTTTT.

The V and J genes are TRBV11-2 and TRBJ2-1; 11 positions agree with TRBD2. With 5 bases clipped from V and 6 bases from J, the junction kept 6 bases outside the gene matches. The CDR3 is 15 amino acids. The germline V gene encodes CDR1 SGHAT and CDR2 FQNNGV. Written as DNA, the CDR3 is TGTGCCAGCAGCCAAACTAGCGGGAGTGGCAATGAGCAGTTCTTC. Encoded protein: CASSQTSGSGNEQFF. The variable domain in full, completed from reference TRBV11-2 and TRBJ2-1, reads EAGVAQSPRYKIIEKRQSVAFWCNPISGHATLYWYQQILGQGPKLLIQFQNNGVVDDSQLPKDRFSAERLKGVDSTLKIQPAKLEDSAVYLCASSQTSGSGNEQFFGPGTRLTVL.

The rearrangement uses TRBV19 and TRBJ2-1; 11 bases align to TRBD1. The CDR3 runs to 15 residues. CDR1 is LNHDA and CDR2 is SQIVND in the germline V gene (reference sequence). With V trimmed by 5 bases and J by 3 bases, 3 bases remained unmatched. The chain's CDR3 is CASSSGTGGYNEQFF. The CDR3 DNA follows: TGTGCCAGTAGTTCCGGGACAGGGGGCTACAATGAGCAGTTCTTC.

The rearrangement links TRBV5-1 to TRBJ2-7; perhaps TRBD1 as D (6 bases). The CDR3 length is 14 residues. The V and J ends lost 7 bases and 6 bases respectively, with 20 bases between them. CDR1 and CDR2 from the germline V gene are SGHRS and YFSETQ. Here the CDR3 reads CASYGSGAQGEQYF. CDR3 in DNA: TGCGCCAGCTATGGGTCAGGGGCCCAAGGCGAGCAGTACTTC. Variable domain in full (rest from reference TRBV5-1 and TRBJ2-7): KAGVTQTPRYLIKTRGQQVTLSCSPISGHRSVSWYQQTPGQGLQFLFEYFSETQRNKGNFPGRFSGRQFSNSRSEMNVSTLELGDSALYLCASYGSGAQGEQYFGPGTRLTVT.

The chain has TRBV5-1 and TRBJ2-3; D call uncertain. The CDR3 runs 16 residues. Per germline, CDR1 SGHRS and CDR2 YFSETQ. Trimming shortened V by 3 bases and J by 1 base, and 15 bases separated the two germline ends. For the CDR3, the DNA is TGCGCCAGCAGCTCGGTCCCTTCCCCCGGCACAGATACGCAGTATTTT. This encodes CASSSVPSPGTDTQYF. Variable domain in full (rest from reference TRBV5-1 and TRBJ2-3): KAGVTQTPRYLIKTRGQQVTLSCSPISGHRSVSWYQQTPGQGLQFLFEYFSETQRNKGNFPGRFSGRQFSNSRSEMNVSTLELGDSALYLCASSSVPSPGTDTQYFGPGTRLTVL.

The chain joins TRBV25-1 to TRBJ2-5; 10 bases fit TRBD1. The CDR3 extends over 17 amino acids. Trimming removed 4 bases from V and 5 bases from J; junction bases left unmatched: 13. The V gene's germline CDR1 is MGHDK and CDR2 SYGVNS. CDR3 DNA sequence: TGTGCCAGCAGTGCACACCACGGGACAGGGGCCCGGGAGACCCAGTACTTC. Translating gives CASSAHHGTGARETQYF.

This clone was seen just once. The V and J genes are TRBV7-8 and TRBJ2-2, with TRBD2 matching 7 bases. The CDR3 extends over 15 amino acids. Trimming at V came to 8 bases and at J to 5 bases, leaving 11 bases not matched to a gene. Germline V gives CDR1 SGHVS, CDR2 FQNEAQ. In nucleotides, the CDR3 is TGTGCCAGCTTCCGTGGGCGGGAGCTGACCGGGGAGCTGTTTTTT. This codes for CASFRGRELTGELFF. The full variable domain, completed using reference TRBV7-8 and TRBJ2-2, is GAGVSQSPRYKVAKRGQDVALRCDPISGHVSLFWYQQALGQGPEFLTYFQNEAQLDKSGLPSDRFFAERPEGSVSTLKIQRTQQEDSAVYLCASFRGRELTGELFFGEGSRLTVL.

The CDR3 loop is CASSLGQGPPYGYTF. DNA of the CDR3: TGTGCCAGCAGTCTCGGACAGGGACCCCCCTATGGCTACACCTTC. The chain links TRBV6-6 to TRBJ1-2; 8 bases match TRBD1. Losses at the gene ends were 5 bases for V and 4 bases for J; bases not matched to a gene: 9. This CDR3 is 15 amino acids long. Germline lookup yields CDR1 MNHNY and CDR2 SVGAGI (reference sequence).

The chain employs TRBV28 and TRBJ2-7, with 8 bases identical to TRBD1. Germline CDR1 MDHEN, CDR2 SYDVKM. With V trimmed by 4 bases and J by 0 bases, 8 bases remained unmatched. The CDR3 loop spans 16 amino acids. This CDR3 is CASSSATGTGSYEQYF. CDR3 coding DNA: TGTGCCAGCAGTTCAGCGACCGGGACAGGCTCCTACGAGCAGTACTTC.

The gene calls are TRBV27 and TRBJ1-5; 7 nucleotides match TRBD1. Germline V gives CDR1 MNHEY, CDR2 SMNVEV (reference sequence). CDR3 size: 16 residues. The trim removed 6 bases at V and 2 bases at J, leaving 10 bases unmatched. CDR3 region: CASRRTTGRRNQPQHF. CDR3 in DNA: TGTGCCAGCAGACGAACGACAGGGAGGCGCAATCAGCCCCAGCATTTT.

V and J are TRBV28 and TRBJ2-1, with D unresolved. There are 14 residues in the CDR3. Per the germline V gene, CDR1 is MDHEN and CDR2 is SYDVKM. V lost 4 bases, J lost 4 bases, and 11 bases lay in between. Written as DNA, the CDR3 is TGTGCCAGCAGTTGGCAGGAGACTTACAATGAGCAGTTCTTC. It encodes CASSWQETYNEQFF.

The chain uses TRBV9 and TRBJ1-2; D perhaps matches TRBD1 (5 bases). Germline CDR1 SGDLS, CDR2 YYNGEE. The V and J ends lost 4 bases and 4 bases respectively, with 14 bases between them. CDR3 length: 14 residues. CDR3: CASSPRGDGYGYTF. CDR3 bases: TGTGCCAGCAGCCCGCGGGGGGACGGCTATGGCTACACCTTC.

The chain has TRBV6-1 and TRBJ2-3; 8 bases match TRBD2. The CDR3 is 14 amino acids. Germline values: CDR1 MNHNS, CDR2 SASEGT. The junction had 8 bases not matched to a gene; V was cut back by 6 bases and J by 6 bases. CDR3 sequence reads: CASSGRALGDTQYF. The CDR3 region has the DNA TGTGCCAGCAGCGGGAGGGCTCTCGGGGATACGCAGTATTTT.

This chain uses TRBV18 with TRBJ2-1; TRBD2 matches 7 bases. The CDR3 length is 16 residues. V was clipped by 4 bases and J by 4 bases; unmatched bases: 10. Looked up from germline, CDR1 is KGHSH and CDR2 is LQKENI. The CDR3 DNA follows: TGTGCCAGCTCACGGATAGGGCCCGGGGGGTACAATGAGCAGTTCTTC. This encodes CASSRIGPGGYNEQFF. The complete variable domain, with remaining parts taken from reference TRBV18 and TRBJ2-1, reads NAGVMQNPRHLVRRRGQEARLRCSPMKGHSHVYWYRQLPEEGLKFMVYLQKENIIDESGMPKERFSAEFPKEGPSILRIQQVVRGDSAAYFCASSRIGPGGYNEQFFGPGTRLTVL.

In this sample, this clone turned up once. The chain links TRBV14 to TRBJ2-5; perhaps TRBD1 as D (5 bases). The CDR3 runs 16 residues. Germline CDR1 reads SGHDN; CDR2 reads FVKESK. The V end lost 6 bases, the J end lost 7 bases, and 24 bases lay between the germline ends. The CDR3 is CASSRTGQPQEGTQYF. The CDR3 DNA follows: TGTGCCAGCAGTCGTACCGGACAACCACAAGAAGGGACCCAGTACTTC.

The genes are TRBV6-5 and TRBJ1-5; no definite D call. Germline CDR1 reads MNHEY; CDR2 reads SVGAGI. This CDR3 spans 13 amino acids. The V end lost 5 bases, the J end lost 5 bases, and 10 bases lay between the germline ends. The CDR3 nucleotides are TGTGCCAGCAGTAAGACGGCGCATCAGCCCCAGCATTTT. It encodes CASSKTAHQPQHF.